A selection of T cell receptor beta chains follows, all from one sample in a study of blood T cell repertoires in COVID-19. TCRdb's copy holds only in-frame clones and misses some; the assay was immunoSEQ multiplex PCR. The repertoire includes about 110,000 clones, over 75% of them detected once, and less than 8% sits in the top ten. The sequencing sample was made of peripheral blood. The receptors here all came from a woman aged 50 to 60 with acute or convalescent COVID-19. Both conserved end residues are part of each CDR3. A D gene is named only where the DNA matches it firmly. Only part of the rows carry a size: once, few, many, or a class if the clone is expanded.

>-|TRBJ2-3|once|TRBV12-3/TRBV12-4
CASSDPGDTQYF
TGTGCCAGCAGCGATCCGGGAGATACGCAGTATTTT
>-|TRBJ1-2|once|TRBV29-1
CSVDYRAGEIYGYTF
TGCAGCGTTGATTATCGGGCCGGGGAAATCTATGGCTACACTTTC
>-|TRBJ1-1|-|TRBV5-1
CASSLARGIMNTEAFF
TGCGCCAGCAGCTTGGCCAGGGGCATCATGAACACTGAAGCTTTCTTT
>TRBD1|TRBJ2-5|-|TRBV10-2
CASRTGGWETQYF
TGCGCCAGCAGGACAGGGGGGTGGGAGACCCAGTACTTC
>-|TRBJ1-5|-|TRBV19
CASRPSRALYQPQHF
TGTGCCAGTAGGCCGAGTCGAGCTCTTTATCAGCCCCAGCATTTT
>TRBD1|TRBJ1-4|few|TRBV6-6
CASSKQGARTNEKLFF
TGTGCCAGCAGTAAACAGGGGGCGCGAACTAATGAAAAACTGTTTTTT
>TRBD1|TRBJ1-1|-|TRBV6-5
CASSIRTGGGTEAFF
TGTGCCAGCAGCATCAGAACAGGGGGAGGGACTGAAGCTTTCTTT
>-|TRBJ2-1|-|TRBV28
CASSPLRPREQFF
TGTGCCAGCAGCCCCCTGCGCCCGAGGGAGCAGTTCTTC
>TRBD2|TRBJ2-7|-|TRBV5-1
CASSFGGSGGFYEQYF
TGCGCCAGCAGCTTTGGCGGGTCGGGGGGTTTCTACGAGCAGTACTTC
>-|TRBJ1-2|-|TRBV28
CASRRTPGGNYGYTF
TGTGCCAGCAGGCGAACCCCGGGGGGGAACTATGGCTACACCTTC
>TRBD1|TRBJ2-7|-|TRBV18
CASSLGQGAEQYF
TGTGCCAGCTCACTCGGACAGGGTGCCGAGCAGTACTTC